The 23 T cell receptor beta chains reported below all come from one sample, sequenced in a study of liver allograft versus peripheral blood T cells. About the study: Transplanted livers held T cell receptor repertoires, and these were compared with repertoires in recipients' peripheral blood.

Via MiXCR, TCRdb re-called the reads, giving one row per CDR3 protein. The sample holds about 14,000 distinct CDR3 sequences, around 20% seen once. The receptors were gathered from a human patient who had a liver transplant. The T cells may come from the graft donor.

The chain joins TRBV20-1 to TRBJ1-5, with D hard to call. The V gene lost 0 bases and the J gene lost 7 bases, with 10 bases spanning the gap. This CDR3 has 13 amino acids. CDR1 and CDR2 (germline): DFQATT, SNEGSKA (reference sequence). CDR3 protein: CSARDTVQQPQHF. The CDR3 region has the DNA TGCAGTGCTAGAGATACGGTCCAGCAGCCCCAGCATTTT.

The gene calls are TRBV15 and TRBJ1-1; 7 bases agree with TRBD1. With 3 bases clipped from V and 6 bases from J, the junction kept 10 bases outside the gene matches. Looked up from germline, CDR1 is LNHNV and CDR2 is YYDKDF (reference sequence). There are 15 residues in the CDR3. CDR3 sequence: CATSRKGQVIAEAFF. The CDR3 DNA reads TGTGCCACCAGCAGGAAAGGACAGGTTATCGCTGAAGCTTTCTTT.

This clonotype showed up just a few times. This rearrangement joins TRBV20-1 to TRBJ2-2; TRBD1 or TRBD2 may be the D gene (5 bases each). This CDR3 comprises 15 residues. Trimming removed 3 bases from V and 3 bases from J, with 14 bases in between. From germline, CDR1 is DFQATT and CDR2 SNEGSKA (reference sequence). This CDR3 is CSARDTQGDTGELFF. Written as DNA, the CDR3 is TGCAGTGCTAGGGATACCCAGGGAGACACCGGGGAGCTGTTTTTT.

This clonotype has ten or more counts. This CDR3 is CASSFRGGTEAFF. The CDR3 nucleotides are TGTGCCAGCAGCTTCAGGGGAGGAACTGAAGCTTTCTTT. The chain links TRBV7-2 to TRBJ1-1; the D gene is possibly TRBD1 (6 bases). Germline CDR1 is SGHTA and CDR2 is FQGNSA. Trimming shortened V by 3 bases and J by 5 bases, and 10 bases separated the two germline ends. There are 13 residues in the CDR3.

The rearrangement links TRBV12-3 or TRBV12-4 to TRBJ2-7; D gene ambiguous. V lost 8 bases to trimming and J lost 4 bases, with 9 bases between them. This CDR3 has 11 amino acids. This CDR3 reads CASGEGYEQYF. The CDR3 nucleotides are TGTGCCAGCGGGGAAGGATACGAGCAGTACTTC.

The V gene is TRBV6-5, the J gene TRBJ2-7; D remains unclear. Germline CDR1 reads MNHEY; CDR2 reads SVGAGI. The CDR3 contains 12 residues. Trimming shortened V by 5 bases and J by 2 bases, and 7 bases separated the two germline ends. CDR3 in amino acids: CASSPTTYEQYF. CDR3 coding DNA: TGTGCCAGCAGTCCGACGACCTACGAGCAGTACTTC.

This clonotype is judged medium-sized. The chain is built from TRBV6-5 and TRBJ1-3; D perhaps matches TRBD1 (5 bases). CDR3 length: 15 residues. Germline CDR1 MNHEY, CDR2 SVGAGI. V was trimmed by 7 bases and J by 0 bases, leaving 13 bases between them. The CDR3 DNA sequence: TGTGCCAGCACTGACGGGGGGAGCTCTGGAAACACCATATATTTT. The encoded protein is CASTDGGSSGNTIYF.

This clonotype is medium-sized (0.01 to 0.1%) by share. The gene calls are TRBV27 and TRBJ2-1, with 7 bases fitting TRBD1. J was trimmed by 0 bases and V by 5 bases; bases with no gene match: 10. Germline CDR1 and CDR2: MNHEY and SMNVEV (reference sequence). CDR3 size: 17 residues. CDR3 in amino acids: CASSMIRQGSSYNEQFF. The CDR3 bases are TGTGCCAGCAGTATGATTCGACAGGGAAGCTCCTACAATGAGCAGTTCTTC.

This clonotype was counted only a few times. The CDR3 region is CASSLVSWTEASYEQYF. The CDR3 nucleotides are TGTGCCAGCAGCTTGGTTTCTTGGACAGAAGCCTCCTACGAGCAGTACTTC. The rearrangement uses TRBV5-6 and TRBJ2-7, with D perhaps TRBD1 (6 bases). The CDR3 runs to 17 residues. CDR1 and CDR2 from the germline V gene are SGHDT and YYEEEE. Between the trimmed V and J ends, which lost 0 bases and 0 bases, there was a span of 16 bases.

This sequence joins TRBV28 and TRBJ2-7; D is ambiguous. Deletions cut 7 bases from V and 5 bases from J, with 12 bases between. The length of the CDR3 is 12 residues. The germline V gene has CDR1 MDHEN and CDR2 SYDVKM. This chain's CDR3 is CASNQEPDEQYF. Here the CDR3 DNA reads TGTGCCAGCAACCAGGAGCCCGACGAGCAGTACTTC.

This sequence joins TRBV7-9 and TRBJ1-5, with TRBD1 matching 7 bases. CDR1 is SEHNR and CDR2 is FQNEAQ in the germline V gene (reference sequence). J lost 5 bases, V lost 5 bases, and 9 bases had no gene match. This CDR3 contains 15 residues. This CDR3 reads CASSDETQGHQPQHF. The CDR3 nucleotides are TGTGCCAGCAGCGACGAAACACAGGGGCATCAGCCCCAGCATTTT.

The chain employs TRBV25-1 and TRBJ1-1; D uncertain. Germline assignment: CDR1 MGHDK and CDR2 SYGVNS. Trimming took off 2 bases at V and 3 bases at J, with 10 bases between the two ends. The CDR3 length is 14 residues. The CDR3 DNA reads as TGTGCCAGCAGTGAAGGGCAGGAGTACACTGAAGCTTTCTTT. It encodes CASSEGQEYTEAFF.

This clonotype was found a few times. The J gene is TRBJ2-7, the V gene TRBV6-2 or TRBV6-3; D is unresolved. V was trimmed by 5 bases and J by 6 bases, leaving 20 bases between them. The CDR3 totals 15 residues. From germline, CDR1 is MNHEY and CDR2 SVGEGT. The CDR3 protein is CASSVLRRAVSEQYF. CDR3 in DNA: TGTGCCAGCAGTGTGTTGAGACGGGCCGTTTCCGAGCAGTACTTC.

This clonotype rates as medium-sized. V and J are TRBV19 and TRBJ1-3; D remains unclear. The length of the CDR3 is 14 residues. The germline V and J ends were trimmed by 7 bases and 2 bases, with 12 bases remaining between them. Germline CDR1 and CDR2: LNHDA and SQIVND (reference sequence). The CDR3 spells CASTRGGAGNTIYF. CDR3 DNA: TGTGCCAGTACCCGGGGAGGCGCTGGAAACACCATATATTTT.

In regard to this clonotype: Possible read error: a much larger clone is one base away. The rearrangement uses TRBV27 and TRBJ1-5; 7 positions agree with TRBD1. Germline-derived CDR1 and CDR2 are MNHEY and SMNVEV (reference sequence). The CDR3 extends over 14 amino acids. This CDR3 is CASSFQGGNQPKHF. The CDR3 DNA reads TGTGCCAGCAGTTTCCAAGGGGGCAATCAGCCCAAGCATTTT.

This clonotype has just a few counts. The V gene is TRBV5-6, the J gene TRBJ2-7; D call uncertain. Trimming took off 0 bases at V and 4 bases at J, with 11 bases between the two ends. The germline V gene has CDR1 SGHDT and CDR2 YYEEEE. This CDR3 is built from 14 residues. The CDR3 loop reads CASSLAGGRYEQYF. The CDR3 DNA reads TGTGCCAGCAGCTTGGCAGGCGGTCGGTACGAGCAGTACTTC.

This clonotype occurred a few times. V gene TRBV9 combines with J gene TRBJ1-2; 9 bases are shared with TRBD1. J was trimmed by 3 bases and V by 0 bases; bases with no gene match: 6. This CDR3 comprises 16 residues. Per the germline V gene, CDR1 is SGDLS and CDR2 is YYNGEE. CDR3 loop: CASSVGLDRGHYGYTF. In DNA form, the CDR3 reads TGTGCCAGCAGCGTAGGCCTGGACAGGGGACACTATGGCTACACCTTC.

The rearrangement uses TRBV11-1 and TRBJ2-2, with D perhaps assigned TRBD1 or TRBD2 (6 bases each). Germline V gene sequence: CDR1 SGHAT, CDR2 FQDESV (reference sequence). The CDR3 has 17 residues. The germline V and J ends were trimmed by 1 base and 1 base, with 13 bases remaining between them. As DNA, the CDR3 is TGTGCCAGCAGCTTAGGGGGCGGGACAAGGAACACCGGGGAGCTGTTTTTT. Its translation: CASSLGGGTRNTGELFF.

For this clonotype: A read error is possible here, since a much larger clone lies one base away. The chain has TRBV7-2 and TRBJ2-1, with 9 nucleotides matching TRBD2. Germline V gene data show CDR1 as SGHTA and CDR2 as FQGNSA. The CDR3 contains 15 residues. The DNA for the CDR3 is TGTGCCAGCAGTAGCCTAGCGGGAATTTACAATGAGCGGTTCTTC. Translating gives CASSSLAGIYNERFF.

The rearrangement joins TRBV7-2 to TRBJ2-3; the D gene could be TRBD1 or TRBD2 (6 bases each). This CDR3 has 15 residues. Germline loops: CDR1 SGHTA, CDR2 FQGNSA. Deletions cut 5 bases from V and 6 bases from J, with 18 bases between. CDR3 DNA sequence: TGTGCCAGCAGCGACAGGAGGGGAGGTACCGATACGCAGTATTTT. Protein: CASSDRRGGTDTQYF.

This clonotype was counted ten times or more. The genes are TRBV28 and TRBJ2-1; D might be TRBD2 (6 bases). This CDR3 contains 15 residues. In germline, CDR1 is MDHEN, CDR2 SYDVKM. The V gene lost 2 bases and the J gene lost 3 bases, with 11 bases spanning the gap. CDR3 region: CASSLAGYRYNEQFF. As DNA, the CDR3 is TGTGCCAGCAGTTTAGCGGGGTATCGCTACAATGAGCAGTTCTTC.

This clonotype was seen a handful of times. The rearrangement uses TRBV15 and TRBJ1-2, with D uncertain. The CDR3 is made up of 13 amino acids. Germline CDR1 and CDR2: LNHNV and YYDKDF (reference sequence). V lost 3 bases and J lost 5, with 10 bases in between. CDR3 sequence reads: CATSSGPAYGYTF. DNA for the CDR3: TGTGCCACCAGCAGTGGTCCGGCGTATGGCTACACCTTC.

By sample fraction, this clonotype is medium-sized. This rearrangement joins TRBV6-1 to TRBJ1-3; D is unclear. CDR3 size: 12 residues. Germline assignment: CDR1 MNHNS and CDR2 SASEGT. Trimming removed 8 bases from V and 0 bases from J, with 5 bases in between. Here the CDR3 DNA reads TGTGCCAGCCTCGGCTCTGGAAACACCATATATTTT. Protein product: CASLGSGNTIYF.